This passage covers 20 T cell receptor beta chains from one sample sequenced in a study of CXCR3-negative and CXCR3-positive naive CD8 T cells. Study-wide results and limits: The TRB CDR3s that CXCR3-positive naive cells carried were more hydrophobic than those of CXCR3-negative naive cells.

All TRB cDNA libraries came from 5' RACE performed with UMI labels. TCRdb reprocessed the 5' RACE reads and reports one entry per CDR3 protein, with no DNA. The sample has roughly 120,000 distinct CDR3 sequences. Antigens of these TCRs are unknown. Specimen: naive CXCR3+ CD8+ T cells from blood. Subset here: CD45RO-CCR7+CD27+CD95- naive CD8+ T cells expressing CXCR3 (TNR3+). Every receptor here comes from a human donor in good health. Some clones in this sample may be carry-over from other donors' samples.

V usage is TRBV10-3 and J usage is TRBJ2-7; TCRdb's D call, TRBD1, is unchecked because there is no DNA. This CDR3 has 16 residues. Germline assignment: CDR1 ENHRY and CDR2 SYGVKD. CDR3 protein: CAISESVTGRSYEQYF.

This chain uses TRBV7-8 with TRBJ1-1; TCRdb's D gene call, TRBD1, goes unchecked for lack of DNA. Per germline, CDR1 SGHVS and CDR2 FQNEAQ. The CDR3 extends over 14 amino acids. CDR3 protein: CASSPPRVNTEAFF.

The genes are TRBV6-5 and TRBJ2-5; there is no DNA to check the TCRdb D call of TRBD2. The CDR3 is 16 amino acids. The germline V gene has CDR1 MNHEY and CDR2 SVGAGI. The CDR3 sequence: CASSWGTSGAQETQYF.

The chain's CDR3 is CASTPDGDWDGYTF. The gene calls are TRBV19 and TRBJ1-2; TCRdb designates TRBD1, a call that cannot be tested without DNA. This CDR3 region has 14 residues. Per germline, CDR1 LNHDA and CDR2 SQIVND (reference sequence).

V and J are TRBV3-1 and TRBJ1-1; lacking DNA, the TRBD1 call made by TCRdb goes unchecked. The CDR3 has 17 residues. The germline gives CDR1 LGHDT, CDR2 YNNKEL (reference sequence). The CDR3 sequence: CASSPGEMLLGNTEAFF.

Here the CDR3 reads CASSQLGTVYEQYF. The chain employs TRBV14 and TRBJ2-7; no DNA is available, so the TRBD1 call from TCRdb remains unchecked. Germline V CDR1 and CDR2: SGHDN, FVKESK. CDR3 length: 14 amino acids.

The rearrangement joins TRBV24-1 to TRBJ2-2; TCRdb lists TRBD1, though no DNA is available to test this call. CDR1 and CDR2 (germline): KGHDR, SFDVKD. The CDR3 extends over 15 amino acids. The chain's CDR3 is CATSHGLGETGELFF.

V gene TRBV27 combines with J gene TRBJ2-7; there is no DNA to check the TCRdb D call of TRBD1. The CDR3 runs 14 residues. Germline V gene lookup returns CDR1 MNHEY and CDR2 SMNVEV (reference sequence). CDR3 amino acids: CASSQRGTLGEQYF.

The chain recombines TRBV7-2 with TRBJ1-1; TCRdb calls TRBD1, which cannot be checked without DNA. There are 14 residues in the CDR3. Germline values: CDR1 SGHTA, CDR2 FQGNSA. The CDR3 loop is CASSPQGVNTEAFF.

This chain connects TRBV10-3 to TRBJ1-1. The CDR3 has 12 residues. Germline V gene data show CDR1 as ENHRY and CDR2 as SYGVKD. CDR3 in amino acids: CAISGLNTEAFF.

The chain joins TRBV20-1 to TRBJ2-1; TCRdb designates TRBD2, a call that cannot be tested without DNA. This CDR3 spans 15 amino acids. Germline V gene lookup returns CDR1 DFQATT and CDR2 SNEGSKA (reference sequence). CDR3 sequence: CSAGGLAGDYNEQFF.

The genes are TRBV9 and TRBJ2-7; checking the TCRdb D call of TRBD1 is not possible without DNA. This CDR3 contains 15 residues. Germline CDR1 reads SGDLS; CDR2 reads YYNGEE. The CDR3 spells CASSVGLGGSYEQYF.

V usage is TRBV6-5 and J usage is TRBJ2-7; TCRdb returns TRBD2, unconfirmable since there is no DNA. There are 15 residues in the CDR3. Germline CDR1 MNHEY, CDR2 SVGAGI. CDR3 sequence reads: CASSILAGGPYEQYF.

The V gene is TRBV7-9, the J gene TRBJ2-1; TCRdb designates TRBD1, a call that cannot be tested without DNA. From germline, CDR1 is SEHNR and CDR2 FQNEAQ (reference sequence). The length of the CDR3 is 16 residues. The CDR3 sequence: CASSLVGSKRGNEQFF.

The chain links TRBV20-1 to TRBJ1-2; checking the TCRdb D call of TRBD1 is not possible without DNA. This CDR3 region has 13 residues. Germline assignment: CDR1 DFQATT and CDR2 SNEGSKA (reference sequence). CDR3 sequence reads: CSARDPGTYGYTF.

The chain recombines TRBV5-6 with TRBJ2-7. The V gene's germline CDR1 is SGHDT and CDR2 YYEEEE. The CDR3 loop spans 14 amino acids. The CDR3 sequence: CASSLLRSIYEQYF.

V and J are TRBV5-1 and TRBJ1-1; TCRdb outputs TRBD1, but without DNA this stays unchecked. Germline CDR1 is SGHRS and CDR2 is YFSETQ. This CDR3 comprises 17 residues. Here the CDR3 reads CASSLDEMTGGVTEAFF.

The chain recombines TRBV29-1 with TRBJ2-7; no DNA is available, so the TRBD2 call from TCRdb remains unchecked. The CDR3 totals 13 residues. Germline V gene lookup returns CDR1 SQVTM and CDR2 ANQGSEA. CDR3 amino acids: CSVETSGVSEQYF.

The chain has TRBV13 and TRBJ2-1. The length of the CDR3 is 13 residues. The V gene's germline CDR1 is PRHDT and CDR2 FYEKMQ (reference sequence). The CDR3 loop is CASSPRNEFEQFF.

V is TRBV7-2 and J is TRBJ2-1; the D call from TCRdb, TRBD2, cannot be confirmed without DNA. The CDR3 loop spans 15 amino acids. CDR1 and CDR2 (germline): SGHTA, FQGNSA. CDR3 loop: CASSFLAGDYNEQFF.